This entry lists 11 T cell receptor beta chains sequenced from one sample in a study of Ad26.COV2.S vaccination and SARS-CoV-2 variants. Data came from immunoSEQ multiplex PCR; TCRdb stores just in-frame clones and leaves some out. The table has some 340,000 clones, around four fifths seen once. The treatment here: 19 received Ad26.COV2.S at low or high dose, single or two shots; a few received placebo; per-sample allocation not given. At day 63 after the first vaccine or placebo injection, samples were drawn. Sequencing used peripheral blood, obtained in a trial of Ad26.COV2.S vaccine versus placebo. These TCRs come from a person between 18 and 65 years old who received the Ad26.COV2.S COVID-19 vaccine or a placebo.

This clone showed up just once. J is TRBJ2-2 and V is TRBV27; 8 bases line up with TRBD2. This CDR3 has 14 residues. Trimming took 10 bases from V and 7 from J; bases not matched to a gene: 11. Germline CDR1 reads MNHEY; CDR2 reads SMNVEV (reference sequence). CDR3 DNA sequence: TGTGCCAACCCGCCTAGCGGGCTAAGCGGGGAGCTGTTTTTT. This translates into CANPPSGLSGELFF.

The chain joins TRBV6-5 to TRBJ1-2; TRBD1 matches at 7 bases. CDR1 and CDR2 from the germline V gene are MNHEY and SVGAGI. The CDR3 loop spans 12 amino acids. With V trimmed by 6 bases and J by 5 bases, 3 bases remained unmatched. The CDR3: CASREGAYGYTF. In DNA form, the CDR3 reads TGTGCCAGCAGGGAGGGGGCTTATGGCTACACCTTC.

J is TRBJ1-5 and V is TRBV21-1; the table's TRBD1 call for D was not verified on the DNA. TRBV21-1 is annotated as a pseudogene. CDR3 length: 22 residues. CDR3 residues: CASSTPKLRDRGHSHSNQPQHF. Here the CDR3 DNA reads TGTGCCAGCAGCACCCCCAAGTTAAGGGACAGGGGGCACTCCCATAGCAATCAGCCCCAGCATTTT.

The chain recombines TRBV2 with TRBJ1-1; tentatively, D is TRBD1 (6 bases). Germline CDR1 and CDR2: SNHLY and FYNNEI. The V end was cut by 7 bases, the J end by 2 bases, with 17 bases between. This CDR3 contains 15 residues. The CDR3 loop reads CASNRFGQTNTEAFF. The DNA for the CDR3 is TGTGCCAGCAACCGTTTCGGACAGACAAACACTGAAGCTTTCTTT.

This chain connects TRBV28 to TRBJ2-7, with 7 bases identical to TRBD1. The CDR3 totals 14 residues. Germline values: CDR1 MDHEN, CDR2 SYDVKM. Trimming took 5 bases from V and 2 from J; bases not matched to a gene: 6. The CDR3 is CASSPGGTAYEQYF. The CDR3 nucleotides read TGTGCCAGCAGTCCAGGGGGTACCGCCTACGAGCAGTACTTC.

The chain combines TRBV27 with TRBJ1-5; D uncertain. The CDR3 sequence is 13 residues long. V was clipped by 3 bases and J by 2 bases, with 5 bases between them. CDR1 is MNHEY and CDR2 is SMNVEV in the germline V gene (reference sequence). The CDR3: CASSFQRNQPQHF. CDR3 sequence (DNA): TGTGCCAGCAGTTTCCAACGCAATCAGCCCCAGCATTTT.

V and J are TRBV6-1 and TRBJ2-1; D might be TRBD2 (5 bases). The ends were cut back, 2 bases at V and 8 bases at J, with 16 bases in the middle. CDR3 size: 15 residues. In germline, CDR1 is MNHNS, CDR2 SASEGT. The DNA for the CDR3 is TGTGCCAGCAGTGAACGGAGGATGGTTGCCGATGAGCAGTTCTTC. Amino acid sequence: CASSERRMVADEQFF.

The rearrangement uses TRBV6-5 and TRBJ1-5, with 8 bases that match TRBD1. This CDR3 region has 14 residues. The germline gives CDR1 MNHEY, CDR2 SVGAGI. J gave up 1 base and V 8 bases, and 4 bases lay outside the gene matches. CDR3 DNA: TGTGCCAGCCGCCGACAGGGGAGCAATCAGCCCCAGCATTTT. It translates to CASRRQGSNQPQHF.

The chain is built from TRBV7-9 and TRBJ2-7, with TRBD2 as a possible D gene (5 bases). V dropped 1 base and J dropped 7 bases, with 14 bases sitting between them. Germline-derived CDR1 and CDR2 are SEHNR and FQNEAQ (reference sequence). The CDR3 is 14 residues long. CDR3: CASSLDRGLREQYF. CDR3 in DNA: TGTGCCAGCAGCTTAGATCGGGGTTTGAGGGAGCAGTACTTC.

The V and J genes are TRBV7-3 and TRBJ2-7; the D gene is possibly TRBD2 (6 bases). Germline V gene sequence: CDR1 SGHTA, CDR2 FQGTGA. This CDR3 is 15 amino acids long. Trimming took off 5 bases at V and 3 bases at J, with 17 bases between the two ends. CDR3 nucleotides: TGTGCCAGCAGCCTCAAGGCGGGGTGGGTCTACGAGCAGTACTTC. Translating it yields CASSLKAGWVYEQYF.

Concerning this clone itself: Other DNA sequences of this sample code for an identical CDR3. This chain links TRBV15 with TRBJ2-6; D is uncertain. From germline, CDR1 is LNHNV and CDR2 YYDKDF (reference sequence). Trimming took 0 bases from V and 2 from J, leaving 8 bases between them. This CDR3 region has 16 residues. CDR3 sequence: CATSRERSPGANVLTF. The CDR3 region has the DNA TGTGCCACCAGCAGAGAAAGGTCTCCTGGGGCCAACGTCCTGACTTTC.